The source of this TCR beta chain is a study of T cell responses to AZD1222 COVID-19 vaccine. The table came from immunoSEQ multiplex PCR; TCRdb's copy has only in-frame clones and leaves some out. The table includes about 200,000 clones, approximately 94% detected once. This TCR came from an adult who received the AZD1222 COVID-19 vaccine. The specimen was peripheral blood, collected 28 days after the second AZD1222 dose.

The CDR3 is CASSFPLGTVGDTQYF. The CDR3 nucleotides read TGTGCCAGCAGTTTCCCTCTCGGGACAGTTGGAGATACGCAGTATTTT. The J gene is TRBJ2-3, the V gene TRBV6-2 or TRBV6-3; TRBD1 matches 7 bases. The CDR3 consists of 16 residues. V trimming: 4 bases; J trimming: 5 bases; junction bases outside the gene matches: 12. Germline values: CDR1 MNHEY, CDR2 SVGEGT.